Listed here is a single T cell receptor beta chain. What it binds is unknown. Clones were sequenced by immunoSEQ multiplex PCR, and TCRdb holds only the in-frame ones, with some missing. The sample carries 180,000 or so clones, around nine tenths recorded once. CDR1 is SEHNR, CDR2 FQNEAQ, per germline (reference sequence). Trimming removed 6 bases at V and 5 bases at J, with 7 bases between. The CDR3 covers 12 residues. This specimen comes from a study of T cell responses to AZD1222 COVID-19 vaccine. General study points: Following two doses of AZD1222, Spike-specific TCR breadth and depth rose. There were vaccine-associated CD4 TCRs across spike, dominant at 160-218 and 743-854. The study reported that nearly half of spike-specific TCRs target unmutated variant regions. Samples come after the peak T cell response, not at day 14.

The material was peripheral blood, obtained 28 days after the second AZD1222 dose. The chain couples TRBV7-9 to TRBJ1-4; D uncertain. This clonotype originated in an adult who received the AZD1222 COVID-19 vaccine. The CDR3 here is CASRRQNEKLFF. DNA of the CDR3: TGTGCCAGCAGGCGTCAGAATGAAAAACTGTTTTTT.